The entry below describes one T cell receptor (beta chain). This clone was recorded only once. Its cognate antigen has yet to be identified. Per-nucleotide qualities are absent, and no much larger clonotype sits a single base away. This specimen comes from a study of shared clonotypes between healthy human individuals (dated by TCRdb to about 2020). For the study in its entirety: The cohort comprised a couple of women and a few men aged 18 to 49 years. Per donor, leukapheresis produced somewhere between about 0.85 and 10 billion PBMCs. For each donor, CD4 naive and CD4 memory were each run on three plates, CD8 naive on two plates, and CD8 memory on one plate. To estimate repertoire size and how much clonotype sharing occurs between individuals, the study deeply sequenced the blood TCR repertoires of about five healthy adults. Libraries were prepared and TCR repertoires were sequenced by different laboratories using diverse techniques, in order to increase sequencing depth and limit assay-specific biases.

Using the deep immunoSEQ assay, multiplex PCR amplified TCR CDR3 regions from genomic DNA. For each cell subset, the extracted genomic DNA was distributed evenly across all wells of several immunoSEQ 96-well plates, and each plate served as one replicate. For sorted subsets, each replicate PCR was loaded with 200 ng genomic DNA, equivalent to approximately 27,000 T cell genomes. Purified libraries were measured with a Qubit 3.0 fluorometer, size-checked on a Bioanalyzer 2100, and measured again with the KAPA Library Quantification kit. A separate single-read 150-cycle Illumina NextSeq 550 flow cell was used to sequence each immunoSEQ 96-well plate. The authors' pipeline ran thus. Because only junctional sequences without quality scores were contained in the immunoSEQ output, filtering matching that applied to full-length reads could not be performed. To assign V/J genes and CDR3, sequences were annotated using PyIR, a Python wrapper for IgBLAST v1.9, with IMGT germline references. Reads were filtered out if the reads had weak V/J assignments (E-value above 1e-6), no CDR3, stop codons, out-of-frame junctions, or ambiguous translated residues. A V3J clonotype was defined by an identical inferred V gene, J gene, and CDR3 amino acid sequence. The percentage overlap between two repertoires was calculated by dividing the number of shared unique clonotypes by the size of the smaller repertoire. Three approaches were used to assess repertoire richness: RTK rarefaction, the Chao1 estimator, and Recon v2.1 estimates of unobserved clonotypes. For all TCRbeta clonotypes obtained by the gDNA method from four donors, generation probabilities were computed with OLGA. What TCRdb holds here is the immuneACCESS table cut down to in-frame rearrangements. Part of the clones is not present; checked against another copy, under half of the missing clones reflect an unresolved V gene, and the others are unexplained. Clone size and V and J calls were adopted from that table, with D and trimming inferred from the DNA. The sample table holds 2,500,000 or so clones, of which 80% to 95% were seen once. The top ten clones comprise about 0.36% of the sample.

What the work shows at the level of the full study, not this receptor alone: Because the study included only a small number of donors, the genetic and exposure-history diversity represented was limited. Based on pairwise subsampling, the degree of clonotype sharing among donors was expected to be affected by sequencing depth. Naive subsets generally had larger estimated clonotype richness than memory subsets. Even with the large sequencing depth, rarefaction of the sorted-subset datasets indicated that sequencing was incomplete. Sharing across a few donors was observed for about 5% of naive CD4, about 4% of naive CD8, roughly 2.3% of memory CD4, and roughly 0.4% of memory CD8 clonotypes. Compared with non-shared clonotypes, clonotypes shared by all four sorted-subset donors had higher generation probabilities. Sampling was restricted to blood, and TCR repertoires in tissues likely differ from the TCR repertoires found in blood.

The donors were healthy, HIV-negative adults who had no recently reported acute infections or vaccinations. All donors were Caucasian adults living in Nashville, Tennessee, USA. CD4+ T cells were enriched through magnetic negative selection, after which naive cells were positively selected on CD45RA and the remaining negative fraction served as the memory subset. After blood collection by leukapheresis, PBMCs were isolated using Ficoll-Histopaque density gradient centrifugation and then cryopreserved in the vapor phase of liquid nitrogen. Analytical flow cytometry was used to check the purity and quantity of every magnetically sorted T cell population. From each sorted fraction, genomic DNA was isolated and quantified by UV absorbance on a Nanodrop 2000c. Sequencing used naive CD4+ T cells from PBMCs. This sample's cell subset or site label indicates: CD45RA+ positively selected. The receptor was derived from a man between 18 and 35 years old in good health. Some clones in this sample may be carry-over from other donors' samples.

The CDR3 reads as follows: CASSPPSVEQFF. The DNA sequence is TGTGCCAGCAGCCCTCCGAGCGTCGAGCAGTTCTTC. The V and J genes are TRBV6-5 and TRBJ2-1; no D gene call is confident. CDR3 length: 12 amino acids, cysteine to phenylalanine. Left in the record is the CDR3 DNA by itself, 36 bases read in frame from the first base. From the germline V gene, CDR1 is MNHEY and CDR2 is SVGAGI. V gives up 6 bases and J gives up 10 bases, and the segment between their germline ends measures 13 bases.